This is a list of T cell receptor beta chains from one sample in a study of control samples from healthy donors and cancer patients. The repertoire was sequenced with immunoSEQ multiplex PCR; TCRdb's copy has only in-frame clones and lacks some. The table lists roughly 150,000 clones, around 88% of them singletons, with about 1.7% in the top ten. The sample was blood. These receptors were taken from a man between 18 and 29 years old in good health. The CDR3 runs from the conserved cysteine through the conserved F or W. The order of the fields is V gene, D gene, clone size, J gene, CDR3 protein, CDR3 DNA. The D gene is left open where the match is weak. Some rows mark clone size as missing; the rest say once, few, many or name a class of expanded clone.

v_gene: TRBV5-5; d_gene: TRBD1; abundance: -; j_gene: TRBJ1-2; CDR3aa: CASSSEQGEHGYTF; CDR3nt: TGTGCCAGCAGCTCGGAACAGGGGGAGCATGGCTACACCTTC
v_gene: TRBV30; d_gene: -; abundance: -; j_gene: TRBJ2-7; CDR3aa: CAWRDQGSYEQYF; CDR3nt: TGTGCCTGGAGAGACCAGGGATCCTACGAGCAGTACTTC
v_gene: TRBV11-1; d_gene: -; abundance: -; j_gene: TRBJ1-2; CDR3aa: CASSRTGRGSGYTF; CDR3nt: TGTGCCAGCAGCCGTACCGGACGGGGGAGCGGCTACACCTTC
v_gene: TRBV7-3; d_gene: TRBD1; abundance: -; j_gene: TRBJ2-3; CDR3aa: CASSSGTGNPDTQYF; CDR3nt: TGTGCCAGCAGCTCCGGGACAGGGAACCCAGATACGCAGTATTTT
v_gene: TRBV27; d_gene: TRBD2; abundance: -; j_gene: TRBJ2-7; CDR3aa: CASSSLAGDRYEQYF; CDR3nt: TGTGCCAGCAGTTCCCTAGCGGGGGATCGCTACGAGCAGTACTTC
v_gene: TRBV6-1; d_gene: -; abundance: -; j_gene: TRBJ2-1; CDR3aa: CASSEAGGYNEQFF; CDR3nt: TGTGCCAGCAGTGAAGCGGGGGGTTACAATGAGCAGTTCTTC
v_gene: TRBV6-1; d_gene: -; abundance: -; j_gene: TRBJ2-7; CDR3aa: CASSEIQQGYEQYF; CDR3nt: TGTGCCAGCAGTGAAATTCAACAGGGCTACGAGCAGTACTTC
v_gene: TRBV7-2; d_gene: TRBD1; abundance: few; j_gene: TRBJ2-5; CDR3aa: CASSANRGRETQYF; CDR3nt: TGTGCCAGCAGCGCAAACAGGGGTCGGGAGACCCAGTACTTC
v_gene: TRBV10-2; d_gene: -; abundance: -; j_gene: TRBJ1-1; CDR3aa: CASSESGGGEAFF; CDR3nt: TGCGCCAGCAGTGAGTCAGGCGGAGGTGAAGCTTTCTTT
v_gene: TRBV3-1/TRBV3-2; d_gene: TRBD1; abundance: few; j_gene: TRBJ1-2; CDR3aa: CASSQERQGAETNYGYTF; CDR3nt: TGTGCCAGCAGCCAAGAGCGGCAGGGGGCGGAAACTAACTATGGCTACACCTTC
v_gene: TRBV28; d_gene: -; abundance: -; j_gene: TRBJ2-3; CDR3aa: CASRTGGEGTDTQYF; CDR3nt: TGTGCCAGCAGAACAGGGGGGGAAGGGACAGATACGCAGTATTTT
v_gene: TRBV6-2/TRBV6-3; d_gene: -; abundance: -; j_gene: TRBJ2-5; CDR3aa: CASSYSYVWGEETQYF; CDR3nt: TGTGCCAGCAGTTACTCCTATGTATGGGGAGAAGAGACCCAGTACTTC
v_gene: TRBV9; d_gene: TRBD1; abundance: -; j_gene: TRBJ2-7; CDR3aa: CASSLGTELYEQYF; CDR3nt: TGTGCCAGCAGCTTAGGGACAGAGCTATACGAGCAGTACTTC